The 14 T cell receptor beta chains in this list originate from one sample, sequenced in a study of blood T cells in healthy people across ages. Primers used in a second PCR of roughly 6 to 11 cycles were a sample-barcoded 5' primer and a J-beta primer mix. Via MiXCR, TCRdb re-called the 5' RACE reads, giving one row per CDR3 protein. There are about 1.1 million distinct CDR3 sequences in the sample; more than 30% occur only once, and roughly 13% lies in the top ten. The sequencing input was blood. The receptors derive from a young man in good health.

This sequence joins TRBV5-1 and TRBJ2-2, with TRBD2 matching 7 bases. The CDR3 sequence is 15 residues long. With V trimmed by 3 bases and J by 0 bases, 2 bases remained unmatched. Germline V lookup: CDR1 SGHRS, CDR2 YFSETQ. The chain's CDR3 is CASSSGLPNTGELFF. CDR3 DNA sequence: TGCGCCAGCAGCTCGGGACTACCGAACACCGGGGAGCTGTTTTTT.

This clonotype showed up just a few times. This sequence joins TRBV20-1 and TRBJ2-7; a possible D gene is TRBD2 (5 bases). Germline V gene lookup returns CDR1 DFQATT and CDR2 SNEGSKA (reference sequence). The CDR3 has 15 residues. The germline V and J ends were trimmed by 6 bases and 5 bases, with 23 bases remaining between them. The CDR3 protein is CSANMRDEEWDEQYF. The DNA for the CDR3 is TGCAGTGCCAACATGAGGGATGAGGAATGGGACGAGCAGTACTTC.

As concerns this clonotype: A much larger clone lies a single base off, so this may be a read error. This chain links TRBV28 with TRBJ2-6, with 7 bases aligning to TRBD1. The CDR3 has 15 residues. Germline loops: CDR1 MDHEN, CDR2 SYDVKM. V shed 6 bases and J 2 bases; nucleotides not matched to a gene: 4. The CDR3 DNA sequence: TGTGCCAGCAGGTTAGACAGGGCTGGGGCCAACGTCCTGACTTTC. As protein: CASRLDRAGANVLTF.

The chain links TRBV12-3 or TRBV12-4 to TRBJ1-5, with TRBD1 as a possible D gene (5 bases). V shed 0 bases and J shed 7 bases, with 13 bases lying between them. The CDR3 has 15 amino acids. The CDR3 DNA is TGTGCCAGCAGTTTAGCGGGCAGGGTTTTGCAGCCCCAGCATTTT. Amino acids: CASSLAGRVLQPQHF.

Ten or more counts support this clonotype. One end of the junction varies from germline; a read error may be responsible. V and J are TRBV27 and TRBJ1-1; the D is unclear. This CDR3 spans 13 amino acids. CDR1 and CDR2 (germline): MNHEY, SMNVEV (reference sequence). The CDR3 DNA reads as TGCGCCAGCAGCTTGGGCGGGAGCACTGAAGCTTTCTTT. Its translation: CASSLGGSTEAFF.

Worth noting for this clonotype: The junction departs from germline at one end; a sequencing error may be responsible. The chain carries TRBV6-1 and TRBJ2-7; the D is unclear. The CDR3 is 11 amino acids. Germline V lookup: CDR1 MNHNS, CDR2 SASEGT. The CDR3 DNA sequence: TGTGGCAGCCAGGAGACCTACGAGCAGTACTTC. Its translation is CGSQETYEQYF.

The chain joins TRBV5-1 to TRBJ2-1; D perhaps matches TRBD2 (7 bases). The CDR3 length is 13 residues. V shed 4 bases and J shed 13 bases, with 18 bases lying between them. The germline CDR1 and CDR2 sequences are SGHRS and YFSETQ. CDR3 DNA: TGCGCCAGCAGCCCTGGGGGGGGCGAGACCCAGTTCTTC. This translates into CASSPGGGETQFF.

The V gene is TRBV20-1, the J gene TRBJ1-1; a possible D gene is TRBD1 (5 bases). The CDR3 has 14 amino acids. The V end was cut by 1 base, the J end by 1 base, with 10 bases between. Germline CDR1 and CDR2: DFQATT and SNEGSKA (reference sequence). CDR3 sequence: CSARAGQRNTEAFF. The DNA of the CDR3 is TGCAGTGCTAGAGCGGGGCAGAGGAACACTGAAGCTTTCTTT.

The CDR3 spells CASSNGLAGPTDTQYF. The CDR3 nucleotides read TGTGCCAGCTCGAACGGACTAGCGGGGCCAACAGATACGCAGTATTTT. The chain links TRBV28 to TRBJ2-3, with TRBD2 identical over 12 bases. Germline V CDR1 and CDR2: MDHEN, SYDVKM. The junction had 9 bases not matched to a gene; V was cut back by 8 bases and J by 3 bases. The CDR3 covers 16 residues.

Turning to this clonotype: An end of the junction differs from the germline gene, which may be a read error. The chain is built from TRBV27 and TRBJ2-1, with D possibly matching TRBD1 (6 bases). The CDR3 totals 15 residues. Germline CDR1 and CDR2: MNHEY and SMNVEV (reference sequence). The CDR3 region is CASRTGTSSYNELFF. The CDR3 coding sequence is TGTGCCAGCCGTACCGGGACATCTTCCTACAATGAGCTGTTCTTC.

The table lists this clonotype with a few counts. CDR3 in amino acids: CASSLNRGRSKLFF. CDR3 DNA sequence: TGTGCCAGCAGCCTGAACAGGGGACGGAGTAAACTGTTTTTT. The genes are TRBV16 and TRBJ1-4; 7 bases match TRBD1. Trimming took 4 bases from V and 11 from J; bases not matched to a gene: 10. CDR1 is KGHSY, CDR2 FQNENV, per germline. CDR3 size: 14 residues.

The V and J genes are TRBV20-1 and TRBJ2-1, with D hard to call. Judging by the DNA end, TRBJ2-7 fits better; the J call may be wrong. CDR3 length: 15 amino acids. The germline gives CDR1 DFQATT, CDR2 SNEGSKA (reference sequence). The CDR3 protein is CSASPVSAAYNEQYF. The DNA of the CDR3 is TGCAGTGCTAGCCCCGTATCGGCGGCCTACAATGAGCAGTACTTC.

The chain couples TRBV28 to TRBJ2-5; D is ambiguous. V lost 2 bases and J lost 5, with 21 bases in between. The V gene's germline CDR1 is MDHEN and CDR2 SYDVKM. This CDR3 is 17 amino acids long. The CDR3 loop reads CASSLIPRARVGETQYF. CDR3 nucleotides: TGTGCCAGCAGTTTAATCCCTCGGGCTAGAGTTGGGGAGACCCAGTACTTC.

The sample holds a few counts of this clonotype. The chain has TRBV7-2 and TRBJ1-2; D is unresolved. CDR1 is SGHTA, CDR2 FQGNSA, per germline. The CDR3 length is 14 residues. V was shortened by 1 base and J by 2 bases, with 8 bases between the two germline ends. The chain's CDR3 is CASSLDAENYGYTF. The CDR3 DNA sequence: TGTGCCAGCAGCTTAGATGCAGAGAACTATGGCTACACCTTC.